These 8 T cell receptor beta chains were all obtained from the same sample, sequenced in a study of control samples from healthy donors and cancer patients. The repertoire was sequenced with immunoSEQ multiplex PCR; TCRdb's copy has only in-frame clones and lacks some. This table has some 120,000 clones, about 88% appearing once. Sequences were obtained from blood. The receptors shown here come from a woman in her seventies in good health.

The chain is built from TRBV15 and TRBJ2-3; D assignment may be TRBD1 or TRBD2 (6 bases each). This CDR3 has 17 amino acids. The germline V and J ends were trimmed by 2 bases and 0 bases, with 15 bases remaining between them. CDR1 and CDR2 (germline): LNHNV, YYDKDF (reference sequence). The CDR3 protein is CATSRIYGGTSTDTQYF. CDR3 bases: TGTGCCACCAGCAGAATTTATGGCGGGACAAGCACAGATACGCAGTATTTT.

The chain couples TRBV5-6 to TRBJ1-4; D gene ambiguous. Trimming removed 4 bases from V and 5 bases from J, with 15 bases in between. Germline V gene data show CDR1 as SGHDT and CDR2 as YYEEEE. The CDR3 spans 15 residues. The CDR3 is CASSRRVARNEKLFF. The CDR3 DNA is TGTGCCAGCAGCAGACGGGTGGCGAGGAATGAAAAACTGTTTTTT.

The chain recombines TRBV6-2 or TRBV6-3 with TRBJ1-2, with D hard to call. The CDR3 runs 14 residues. The germline CDR1 and CDR2 sequences are MNHEY and SVGEGT. V was pared by 5 bases and J by 8 bases, with 18 bases between. The CDR3 region has the DNA TGTGCCAGCAGTCCCAACTGGGCTCCTGGAGGCTACACCTTC. Protein product: CASSPNWAPGGYTF.

In DNA, the CDR3 is TGTGCCAGCAGCCAAGACCCGGGTAAGAACTATGGCTACACCTTC. Protein sequence: CASSQDPGKNYGYTF. V usage is TRBV4-2 and J usage is TRBJ1-2, with D hard to call. The CDR3 runs to 15 residues. Germline V gene sequence: CDR1 LGHNA, CDR2 YNFKEQ. Trimming took off 0 bases at V and 2 bases at J, with 10 bases between the two ends.

The chain is built from TRBV2 and TRBJ1-1, with D uncertain. V shed 8 bases and J shed 0 bases, with 4 bases lying between them. Per germline, CDR1 SNHLY and CDR2 FYNNEI. The CDR3 totals 11 residues. CDR3 in DNA: TGTGCCAGCCAAATGAACACTGAAGCTTTCTTT. Encoded protein: CASQMNTEAFF.

The chain uses TRBV11-1 and TRBJ2-7, with D perhaps matching TRBD1 (5 bases). Germline CDR1 is SGHAT and CDR2 is FQDESV (reference sequence). The V gene lost 3 bases and the J gene lost 1 base, with 7 bases spanning the gap. CDR3 size: 13 residues. CDR3 protein: CASSFDRSYEQYF. In DNA form, the CDR3 reads TGTGCCAGCAGCTTTGACAGATCCTACGAGCAGTACTTC.

This chain links TRBV7-9 with TRBJ2-7; D is uncertain. The germline V and J ends were trimmed by 1 base and 1 base, with 8 bases remaining between them. CDR3 length equals 14 residues. Germline V gene data show CDR1 as SEHNR and CDR2 as FQNEAQ (reference sequence). CDR3 DNA: TGTGCCAGCAGCTTAGAGGCAGATTCCTACGAGCAGTACTTC. Protein sequence: CASSLEADSYEQYF.

The CDR3 DNA follows: TGTGCCAGCAGTGATTACGGGAAGAGGGCCACCTACGAGCAGTACTTC. Amino acid sequence: CASSDYGKRATYEQYF. The chain combines TRBV6-4 with TRBJ2-7, with D possibly being TRBD2 (5 bases). V gave up 3 bases and J gave up 2 bases, with 17 bases separating them. Germline V lookup: CDR1 MRHNA, CDR2 SNTAGT. The length of the CDR3 is 16 residues.